This T cell receptor (beta chain) appears in the sequencing data of a study of blood T cell repertoires in COVID-19. About the research overall: Acute and convalescent COVID-19 samples came from the United States, Italy and Spain. T cells, B-cell-depleted T cells, or PBMCs provided the cDNA or gDNA that served as material.

The authors' processing: Amplified reference gene primers provided the basis for estimating nucleated cell counts. Measured with immunoSEQ multiplex PCR; TCRdb has only the in-frame clones, and not every one. V, J and clone size derive from that table, while D and trimming were established from the DNA sequence. The sample contains around 100,000 clones, roughly nine tenths of which appear only once. The ends lost 2 bases at V and 5 bases at J; junction bases unmatched: 4. CDR1 and CDR2 (germline): SGDLS, YYNGEE. CDR3 size: 15 residues. This receptor was taken from an elderly woman in a cohort sampled during active COVID-19. The genes are TRBV9 and TRBJ2-2; 9 positions match TRBD1. What was sequenced was peripheral blood. As DNA, the CDR3 is TGTGCCAGCAGCGTCTCGACAGGGGGGACCGGGGAGCTGTTTTTT. Its protein product is CASSVSTGGTGELFF.